The rows below give T cell receptor beta chains drawn from one sample of a study of blood T cell repertoires in COVID-19. Only in-frame clones appear in the TCRdb table, and some are missing; sequencing was by immunoSEQ multiplex PCR. The sample shows 200,000 to 250,000 clones, under 85% of them seen only once. The sequenced sample was peripheral blood. These receptors all stem from an elderly woman with COVID-19, enrolled during active disease. The CDR3 runs from the conserved cysteine through the conserved F or W. A D gene is named only where the DNA matches it firmly. Only some rows state a clone size, as once, few, many or a class for expanded clones.

j_call clone_size v_call d_call cdr3_length cdr3_nt cdr3_aa
TRBJ2-2 once TRBV5-1 NA 12 TGCGCCAGCAGCTTAGAGGTCGGGGAGCTGTTTTTT CASSLEVGELFF
TRBJ1-1 once TRBV7-9 TRBD1 14 TGTGCCAGCAGCGTCCAGGGGGCAGGGACTGAAGCTTTCTTT CASSVQGAGTEAFF
TRBJ1-2 NA TRBV2 NA 12 TGTGCCAGCAGGGTGCGTGGCTATGGCTACACCTTC CASRVRGYGYTF
TRBJ2-1 NA TRBV7-3 NA 16 TGTGCCAGCAGCCCCGTATGGGGGAGGTATAACAATGAGCAGTTCTTC CASSPVWGRYNNEQFF
TRBJ1-5 NA TRBV7-2 NA 13 TGTGCCAGCAGCTTACGCCCAGATCAGCCCCAGCATTTT CASSLRPDQPQHF
TRBJ1-1 NA TRBV18 TRBD1 14 TGTGCCAGCTCTCCACAGGGGTTCGGAACTGAAGCTTTCTTT CASSPQGFGTEAFF
TRBJ2-7 few TRBV5-4 TRBD1 14 TGTGCCAGCAGCTGGGGACAGAGCTCCTACGAGCAGTACTTC CASSWGQSSYEQYF
TRBJ1-6 NA TRBV9 NA 16 TGTGCCAGCAGCGTAGCTGTGGCTCCGGGGGGTTCACCCCTCCACTTT CASSVAVAPGGSPLHF
TRBJ2-7 NA TRBV27 TRBD2 16 TGTGCCAGCAGTTTGGGTAGCGGGAGAATAGGGTACGAGCAGTACTTC CASSLGSGRIGYEQYF
TRBJ1-1 NA TRBV6-5 NA 13 TGTGCCAGCACCCCCCCCGGGGGCACTGAAGCTTTCTTT CASTPPGGTEAFF
TRBJ2-7 NA TRBV4-1 NA 17 TGCGCCAGCAGCCAAGGGGCGAATCGAGCGCGGGGCTACGAGCAGTACTTC CASSQGANRARGYEQYF
TRBJ2-1 NA TRBV2 NA 11 TGTGCCAGCATCAGGGGCATTGAGCAGTTCTTC CASIRGIEQFF
TRBJ2-1 NA TRBV7-3 TRBD2 18 TGTGCCAGCAGCCTAAGGGATGAGGCTAGCGGGAGGTCGGGTGAGCAGTTCTTC CASSLRDEASGRSGEQFF
TRBJ1-1 NA TRBV2 TRBD1 13 TGTGCCAGCAGAGTCAAGGACAGGGGTGAAGCTTTCTTT CASRVKDRGEAFF
TRBJ1-1 NA TRBV4-2 TRBD1 15 TGTGCCAGCAGCCAGCCACAGGGGACGAGGACTGAAGCTTTCTTT CASSQPQGTRTEAFF
TRBJ1-5 NA TRBV5-8 NA 15 TGTGCCAGCAGCTTGAGCAGGTCGGTCAATCAGCCCCAGCATTTT CASSLSRSVNQPQHF
TRBJ2-1 NA TRBV9 NA 14 TGTGCCAGCAGTACAGAGGGGGGGAACAATGAGCAGTTCTTC CASSTEGGNNEQFF
TRBJ2-3 NA TRBV19 NA 15 TGTGCCAGTAGTATAGGGTCCCCCGAGTGGGATACGCAGTATTTT CASSIGSPEWDTQYF
TRBJ2-1 NA TRBV5-6 NA 15 TGTGCCAGCAGCCTAACGGGGGAATCCTACAATGAGCAGTTCTTC CASSLTGESYNEQFF
TRBJ1-2 NA TRBV20-1 TRBD1 16 TGCAGTGCTAGTTTACCATCCGGGACAGCTAACTATGGCTACACCTTC CSASLPSGTANYGYTF
TRBJ2-3 NA TRBV29-1 NA 14 TGCAGCGTTGAGGGACATCGGGCGTCAGATACGCAGTATTTT CSVEGHRASDTQYF
TRBJ2-3 NA TRBV2 TRBD2 15 TGTGCCAGCAGTTTGACGGGGGGTGGCACAGATACGCAGTATTTT CASSLTGGGTDTQYF
TRBJ1-3 NA TRBV21-1 NA 14 TGTGCCAGCAGCCCAGCAGGCTCTGGAAACACCATATATTTT CASSPAGSGNTIYF
TRBJ1-2 NA TRBV7-9 NA 13 TGTGCCAGCAGCTTAACAGGAGACTATGGCTACACCTTC CASSLTGDYGYTF
TRBJ1-1 NA TRBV9 NA 16 TGTGCCAGCAGCCCCCAGGGCTCACCGCTGGGCACTGAAGCTTTCTTT CASSPQGSPLGTEAFF
TRBJ1-4 NA TRBV28 NA 14 TGTGCCAGCAGAGAGGGAGGGTTGGTAGGAAAACTGTTTTTT CASREGGLVGKLFF